The T cell receptor (beta chain) under discussion was sequenced for a study of blood T cell repertoires in COVID-19. Study-wide background: Researchers got acute and convalescent COVID-19 samples from the United States, Italy and Spain. In each case, the material was cDNA or gDNA derived from T cells, B-cell-depleted T cells, or PBMCs.

Germline loops: CDR1 KGHSH, CDR2 LQKENI. The CDR3 totals 15 residues. V lost 2 bases and J lost 3, with 13 bases in between. As handled by the study authors: Scientists estimated how many nucleated cells there were by amplifying reference gene primers. Method: immunoSEQ multiplex PCR; TCRdb's copy keeps in-frame clones and lacks some. V and J calls and clone size are copied from that table; D and trimming were computed from the DNA. Of approximately 120,000 clones in the sample, roughly four fifths were seen once. This sequence originates from a woman aged 50 to 60 with acute or convalescent COVID-19. Sequencing used peripheral blood. The chain employs TRBV18 and TRBJ1-2; no reliable D call. The chain's CDR3 is CASSPAGVAYYGYTF. Here the CDR3 DNA reads TGTGCCAGCTCACCAGCAGGCGTCGCCTACTATGGCTACACCTTC.